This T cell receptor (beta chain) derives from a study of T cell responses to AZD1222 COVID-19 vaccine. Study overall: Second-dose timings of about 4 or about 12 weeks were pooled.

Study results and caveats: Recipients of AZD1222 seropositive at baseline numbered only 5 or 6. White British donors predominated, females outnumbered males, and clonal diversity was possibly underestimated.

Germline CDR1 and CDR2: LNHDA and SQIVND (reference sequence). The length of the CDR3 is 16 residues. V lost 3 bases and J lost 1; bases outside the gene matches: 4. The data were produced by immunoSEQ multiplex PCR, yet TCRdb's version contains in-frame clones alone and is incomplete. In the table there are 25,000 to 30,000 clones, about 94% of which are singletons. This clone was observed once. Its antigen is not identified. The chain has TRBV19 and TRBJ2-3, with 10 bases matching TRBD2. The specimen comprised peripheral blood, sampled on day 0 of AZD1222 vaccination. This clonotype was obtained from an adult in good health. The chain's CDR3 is CASSISSGRGTDTQYF. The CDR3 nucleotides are TGTGCCAGTAGTATCTCTAGCGGGAGAGGCACAGATACGCAGTATTTT. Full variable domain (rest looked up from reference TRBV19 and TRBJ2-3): DGGITQSPKYLFRKEGQNVTLSCEQNLNHDAMYWYRQDPGQGLRLIYYSQIVNDFQKGDIAEGYSVSREKKESFPLTVTSAQKNPTAFYLCASSISSGRGTDTQYFGPGTRLTVL.